This T cell receptor (beta chain) emerged from a study of T cells after somatic rescue of genetic block. TCRdb's table, derived via immunoSEQ multiplex PCR, lists solely in-frame clones and lacks some. The sample lists roughly 71,000 clones, under 95% occurring once. Sequencing was done on a sample of peripheral blood mononuclear cells (PBMCs). The source is a man aged 25-45 years.

The CDR3 sequence: CASSFFLGYTF. The CDR3 region has the DNA TGTGCCAGCTCTTTCTTTCTTGGCTACACCTTC. The rearrangement joins TRBV19 to TRBJ1-2; D gene unclear. Germline V CDR1 and CDR2: LNHDA, SQIVND (reference sequence). Trimming shortened V by 9 bases and J by 7 bases, and 12 bases separated the two germline ends. This CDR3 region has 11 residues.